This T cell receptor (beta chain) was sequenced for a study of blood T cell repertoires in COVID-19. Overall study context: The study drew acute and convalescent COVID-19 samples from the United States, Italy and Spain.

About this clone: Other DNA sequences in this sample translate to the same CDR3.

Seattle participants joined during active infection and were tracked over time. Assay used: immunoSEQ multiplex PCR; TCRdb lists only in-frame clones, some missing. The table includes about 150,000 clones, 84% detected once. This CDR3 is built from 13 residues. Germline V CDR1 and CDR2: GTSNPN, SVGIG (reference sequence). The V end was cut by 3 bases, the J end by 4 bases, with 10 bases between. The receptor comes from a man aged 25 to 40 with COVID-19, enrolled during active disease. The sequenced material came from peripheral blood. The chain employs TRBV30 and TRBJ1-5; D is unclear. The CDR3 coding sequence is TGTGCCTGGAGCTCTGGAGGGAATCAGCCCCAGCATTTT. Its translation: CAWSSGGNQPQHF.